This passage covers 26 T cell receptor beta chains from one sample sequenced in a study of metastatic and nonmetastatic thyroid tumors. Thyroid surgery was preceded by no treatment in any patient. MiXCR re-clonotyped the PCR reads for TCRdb. The data show more than 20,000 clones, with around 13% seen just once and roughly 5.3% held by the top ten. Material: blood. All receptors come from a female donor with papillary thyroid cancer or a benign thyroid nodule (not recorded which). Some clones in this sample may be carry-over from other donors' samples.

This clone was recorded at least ten times. The V call is TRBV28, the J call TRBJ2-7, with D unclear. V lost 7 bases to trimming and J lost 1 base, with 17 bases between them. This CDR3 comprises 15 residues. Germline-derived CDR1 and CDR2 are MDHEN and SYDVKM. In DNA form, the CDR3 reads TGTGCCAGCACTAACGCCGGGCGGAATTCCTACGAGCAGTACTTC. The encoded protein is CASTNAGRNSYEQYF. Full variable domain (remainder filled in from reference TRBV28 and TRBJ2-7): DVKVTQSSRYLVKRTGEKVFLECVQDMDHENMFWYRQDPGLGLRLIYFSYDVKMKEKGDIPEGYSVSREKKERFSLILESASTNQTSMYLCASTNAGRNSYEQYFGPGTRLTVT.

The chain links TRBV19 to TRBJ2-6; D ambiguous. Germline lookup yields CDR1 LNHDA and CDR2 SQIVND (reference sequence). Trimming took off 4 bases at V and 1 base at J, with 8 bases between the two ends. The CDR3 length is 15 residues. The CDR3 loop reads CASSTQGSGANVLTF. CDR3 in DNA: TGTGCCAGTAGTACCCAAGGGTCTGGGGCCAACGTCCTGACTTTC. The entire variable domain, with the rest obtained from reference TRBV19 and TRBJ2-6, is as follows: DGGITQSPKYLFRKEGQNVTLSCEQNLNHDAMYWYRQDPGQGLRLIYYSQIVNDFQKGDIAEGYSVSREKKESFPLTVTSAQKNPTAFYLCASSTQGSGANVLTFGAGSRLTVL.

This clone was found many times. The V gene is TRBV4-1, the J gene TRBJ2-7; 10 nucleotides line up with TRBD2. Trimming cost V 1 base and J 2 bases; bases outside gene matches: 5. CDR3 size: 16 residues. Per the germline V gene, CDR1 is MGHRA and CDR2 is YSYEKL. The DNA for the CDR3 is TGCGCCAGCAGCCAAGTCACTAGCGGGATAGCCTACGAGCAGTACTTC. Translated, it gives CASSQVTSGIAYEQYF.

This clone was counted ten times or more. The V gene is TRBV12-3 or TRBV12-4, the J gene TRBJ2-1; the match to TRBD1 covers 9 bases. The CDR3 totals 14 residues. With 6 bases clipped from V and 8 bases from J, the junction kept 8 bases outside the gene matches. The CDR3 reads CASRKDRGWDEQFF. The CDR3 coding sequence is TGTGCCAGCAGGAAGGACAGGGGATGGGATGAGCAGTTCTTC.

In its sample, this clone was seen many times. The chain recombines TRBV2 with TRBJ1-2; TRBD1 agrees at 11 bases. CDR3 length equals 14 residues. Unmatched junction bases numbered 5, after V lost 5 bases and J lost 6 bases. The germline V gene has CDR1 SNHLY and CDR2 FYNNEI. For the CDR3, the DNA is TGTGCCAGCAGTAACCGGGACAGGGGGGATGGCTACACCTTC. Its protein product is CASSNRDRGDGYTF.

This clone has only a few counts. Just one base apart from a much larger clone, this may be a read error. The CDR3 does not close with the conserved phenylalanine or tryptophan, likely indicating a read error. Other nucleotide sequences in the sample specify the same CDR3. The rearrangement uses TRBV28 and TRBJ1-2; maybe TRBD1 (6 bases). The CDR3 loop spans 13 amino acids. Germline CDR1 MDHEN, CDR2 SYDVKM. Deletions cut 5 bases from V and 2 bases from J, with 9 bases between. Written as DNA, the CDR3 is TGTGCCAGCAGTGGTACAGGGAACTATGGCTACACCCTC. The encoded protein is CASSGTGNYGYTL.

This clone appeared many times. The V gene is TRBV7-9, the J gene TRBJ1-2, with D possibly matching TRBD1 (6 bases). Germline V gene lookup returns CDR1 SEHNR and CDR2 FQNEAQ (reference sequence). The CDR3 sequence is 12 residues long. V lost 7 bases and J lost 7, with 13 bases in between. The chain's CDR3 is CASIRDNRGYTF. The DNA of the CDR3 is TGTGCCAGCATAAGGGACAACCGTGGCTACACCTTC. The full variable domain, completed using reference TRBV7-9 and TRBJ1-2, is DTGVSQNPRHKITKRGQNVTFRCDPISEHNRLYWYRQTLGQGPEFLTYFQNEAQLEKSRLLSDRFSAERPKGSFSTLEIQRTEQGDSAMYLCASIRDNRGYTFGSGTRLTVV.

This clone has at least ten counts. The V gene is TRBV5-4, the J gene TRBJ1-6, with D uncertain. Trimming removed 1 base from V and 13 bases from J, with 9 bases in between. The CDR3 extends over 12 amino acids. Looked up from germline, CDR1 is SGHNT and CDR2 is YYREEE (reference sequence). The CDR3 DNA sequence: TGTGCCAGCAGCTTGATGGGGAAGCCCCTCCACTTT. Translation gives CASSLMGKPLHF.

This clone was recorded many times. The chain joins TRBV27 to TRBJ2-7; D perhaps matches TRBD1 (6 bases). The CDR3 runs 14 residues. Germline CDR1 MNHEY, CDR2 SMNVEV (reference sequence). Trimming removed 9 bases from V and 1 base from J, with 16 bases in between. CDR3 region: CASADRDNSYEQYF. CDR3 in DNA: TGTGCCAGTGCCGACCGGGACAATTCCTACGAGCAGTACTTC.

This clone was detected ten times or more. The V and J genes are TRBV6-2 or TRBV6-3 and TRBJ2-1; D is unresolved. The V end was cut by 4 bases, the J end by 9 bases, with 22 bases between. Germline CDR1 and CDR2: MNHEY and SVGEGT. CDR3 length: 16 amino acids. CDR3: CASSSNPSGIGSEQFF. The CDR3 DNA follows: TGTGCCAGCAGTTCCAATCCGAGTGGGATCGGTAGTGAGCAGTTCTTC.

The chain uses TRBV7-2 and TRBJ2-7; D unresolved. Between the trimmed V and J ends, which lost 0 bases and 3 bases, there was a span of 9 bases. CDR1 and CDR2 from the germline V gene are SGHTA and FQGNSA. This CDR3 is 14 amino acids long. The chain's CDR3 is CASSLAKRVYEQYF. CDR3 bases: TGTGCCAGCAGCTTAGCGAAAAGAGTCTACGAGCAGTACTTC.

The table lists this clone with many counts. Other DNA sequences within the sample encode an identical CDR3. The CDR3 sequence: CATSQPTGVSSYNEQFF. The DNA for the CDR3 is TGTGCCACCAGTCAGCCCACAGGGGTGAGCTCCTACAATGAGCAGTTCTTC. The chain recombines TRBV24-1 with TRBJ2-1, with TRBD1 matching 7 bases. The V and J ends lost 6 bases and 0 bases, in that order; junction bases with no gene match: 10. The CDR3 sequence is 17 residues long. Germline-derived CDR1 and CDR2 are KGHDR and SFDVKD.

In regard to this clone: A read error is possible here, since a much larger clone lies one base away. The chain recombines TRBV18 with TRBJ2-5; D not resolved. CDR3 length equals 11 residues. Germline values: CDR1 KGHSH, CDR2 LQKENI. CDR3 nucleotides: TGTGCCAACTCACCCGGGGAGACCCAGTACTTC. This gives the protein CANSPGETQYF.

This clone was observed at least ten times. This chain connects TRBV7-3 to TRBJ2-3; TRBD1 matches at 9 bases. Trimming removed 5 bases from V and 2 bases from J; junction bases left unmatched: 5. The CDR3 extends over 15 amino acids. Looked up from germline, CDR1 is SGHTA and CDR2 is FQGTGA. The CDR3 DNA sequence: TGTGCCAGCAGCCTGGGGACAGGGTCCACAGATACGCAGTATTTT. Translated, it gives CASSLGTGSTDTQYF.

This clone was detected ten times or more. The CDR3 sequence: CASSDRGKEGNTEAFF. CDR3 bases: TGTGCCAGCAGTGATCGAGGGAAAGAGGGGAACACTGAAGCTTTCTTT. V usage is TRBV25-1 and J usage is TRBJ1-1; D ambiguous. The length of the CDR3 is 16 residues. Trimming removed 3 bases at V and 1 base at J, with 15 bases between. From germline, CDR1 is MGHDK and CDR2 SYGVNS.

This clone occurred many times. The chain joins TRBV3-1 to TRBJ1-2; D is undetermined. CDR1 is LGHDT, CDR2 YNNKEL, per germline (reference sequence). The CDR3 has 15 residues. The V end lost 1 base, the J end lost 4 bases, and 13 bases lay between the germline ends. The CDR3 is CASSQAVNSVYGYTF. The CDR3 nucleotides read TGTGCCAGCAGCCAAGCCGTGAACAGCGTCTATGGCTACACCTTC.

The chain uses TRBV13 and TRBJ2-7; a possible D gene is TRBD1 (6 bases). This CDR3 has 17 amino acids. Germline V lookup: CDR1 PRHDT, CDR2 FYEKMQ (reference sequence). V gave up 4 bases and J gave up 3 bases, with 22 bases separating them. The CDR3 DNA reads as TGTGCCAGCAGCTCCACCTATGCCAGGGGTATAGGCTACGAGCAGTACTTC. It codes for CASSSTYARGIGYEQYF.

In this sample, this clone turned up a few times. This rearrangement joins TRBV6-1 to TRBJ1-1; D gene ambiguous. CDR1 is MNHNS, CDR2 SASEGT, per germline. V lost 6 bases and J lost 1, with 15 bases in between. The CDR3 is made up of 15 amino acids. CDR3 bases: TGTGCCAGCAGGGTTACCCCAATTGGGAACACTGAAGCTTTCTTT. It is translated as CASRVTPIGNTEAFF.

There are many counts of this clone. V usage is TRBV18 and J usage is TRBJ1-1; possible D gene TRBD1, 6 bases. CDR3 length: 13 residues. The germline CDR1 and CDR2 sequences are KGHSH and LQKENI. Trimming stripped 5 bases from V and 0 bases from J, with 7 bases between. CDR3 nucleotides: TGTGCCAGCTCAGCAGGGGTGAACACTGAAGCTTTCTTT. Translation: CASSAGVNTEAFF.

Sample share makes this clone medium-sized. The rearrangement joins TRBV20-1 to TRBJ2-7; D gene ambiguous. Between the trimmed V and J ends, which lost 3 bases and 3 bases, there was a span of 15 bases. The germline CDR1 and CDR2 sequences are DFQATT and SNEGSKA (reference sequence). The CDR3 contains 14 residues. The CDR3 is CSASRPSFNYEQYF. DNA for the CDR3: TGCAGTGCTAGTCGACCGTCTTTTAACTACGAGCAGTACTTC.

The genes are TRBV12-3 or TRBV12-4 and TRBJ1-5, with D possibly matching TRBD1 (5 bases). The CDR3 runs to 17 residues. V was pared by 7 bases and J by 7 bases, with 26 bases between. In DNA, the CDR3 is TGTGCCAGCAAGAACAGTGACTCTGGGGCCTTCGGGCAGCCCCAGCATTTT. Translation gives CASKNSDSGAFGQPQHF.

Sample share makes this clone medium-sized (0.01 to 0.1%). The chain carries TRBV20-1 and TRBJ2-7; 11 nucleotides line up with TRBD2. The CDR3 has 13 amino acids. V trimming: 6 bases; J trimming: 4 bases; junction bases outside the gene matches: 5. Germline V gene sequence: CDR1 DFQATT, CDR2 SNEGSKA (reference sequence). The CDR3 sequence: CSAKGLADYEQYF. CDR3 nucleotide sequence: TGCAGTGCGAAGGGACTAGCGGATTACGAGCAGTACTTC.

Ten or more counts support this clone. The rearrangement joins TRBV9 to TRBJ1-2; no clear D gene. Between the trimmed V and J ends, which lost 4 bases and 0 bases, there was a span of 16 bases. The CDR3 runs 16 residues. CDR1 SGDLS and CDR2 YYNGEE come from the germline V gene. For the CDR3, the DNA is TGTGCCAGCAGCCCTCAAACAGCGAACCCTAACTATGGCTACACCTTC. It yields the protein CASSPQTANPNYGYTF.

By share, this clone ranks as medium-sized. The rearrangement links TRBV5-1 to TRBJ2-1; a possible D gene is TRBD2 (6 bases). V lost 5 bases, J lost 6 bases, and 18 bases lay in between. The V gene's germline CDR1 is SGHRS and CDR2 YFSETQ. CDR3 length: 15 residues. The CDR3, as DNA: TGCGCCAGCAGGATCGGACCCGCGGGGATCAATGAGCAGTTCTTC. It specifies CASRIGPAGINEQFF.

This clone occurred many times. The CDR3, as DNA: TGCGCCAGCAGCCAAGTTCCCCTCCAAGGCCCGTACTTC. Its protein product is CASSQVPLQGPYF. The chain combines TRBV4-1 with TRBJ2-5; D not certain. From germline, CDR1 is MGHRA and CDR2 YSYEKL. V lost 1 base and J lost 13, with 16 bases in between. The CDR3 length is 13 residues.

This clone came up once. At one end the junction does not follow the germline gene, possibly because of a read error. The chain carries TRBV11-2 and TRBJ2-3, with a weak D call TRBD2 (5 bases). This CDR3 is built from 16 residues. The germline V gene encodes CDR1 SGHAT and CDR2 FQNNGV. In nucleotides, the CDR3 is TGTGCCAGCAGCTTAGATAGGACTCTCCGCACAGAGAAGCAGTCTTTT. It translates to CASSLDRTLRTEKQSF. Based on the CDR3 plus reference TRBV11-2 and TRBJ2-3, the full variable domain is EAGVAQSPRYKIIEKRQSVAFWCNPISGHATLYWYQQILGQGPKLLIQFQNNGVVDDSQLPKDRFSAERLKGVDSTLKIQPAKLEDSAVYLCASSLDRTLRTEKQSFGPGTRLTVL.